This T cell receptor beta chain was recovered during a study of blood T cell repertoires in COVID-19. The overall study: Samples of COVID-19 (acute and convalescent) were obtained from the United States, Italy and Spain. PBMCs, B-cell-depleted T cells, or T cells were the source of the cDNA or gDNA that made up the material.

In the study's own analysis: From reference gene primer amplification, estimates of nucleated cell counts were derived. Sequencing used immunoSEQ multiplex PCR; TCRdb keeps in-frame clones, though not all of them. V and J calls and clone size come straight from that table; D and trimming were deduced from the DNA. The table includes roughly 87,000 clones, 86% detected once. The germline V gene has CDR1 SGHKS and CDR2 YYEKEE (reference sequence). The CDR3 totals 17 residues. Germline trimming cut 3 bases from V and 6 bases from J; bases unmatched to any gene: 5. Specimen: peripheral blood. This sequence joins TRBV5-5 and TRBJ2-2; 16 bases are shared with TRBD2. The receptor was derived from a human donor in a cohort sampled during active COVID-19. The CDR3 sequence is CASSSGTSGGAAGELFF. The CDR3, as DNA: TGTGCCAGCAGCTCCGGGACTAGCGGGGGGGCCGCCGGGGAGCTGTTTTTT.